What follows describes a single TCR beta chain. Its antigen remains unknown. This entry belongs to a study of blood T cells in healthy people across ages. On the study more broadly: Capture via template switching afforded approximately one barcoded beta molecule per two T cells.

The second PCR ran roughly 7 to 12 cycles with a sample-barcoded 5' primer and J-beta primers. TCRdb reanalysed the 5' RACE reads using MiXCR and keeps one entry per CDR3 protein. The data show roughly 1.4 million distinct CDR3 sequences, roughly 64% seen once. This CDR3 spans 14 amino acids. From germline, CDR1 is DFQATT and CDR2 SNEGSKA (reference sequence). The V gene lost 5 bases and the J gene lost 2 bases, with 15 bases spanning the gap. The authors extracted at least 5 micrograms of total RNA per sample. Study-wide results and caveats: Relative to aged donors, long-lived donors carried more naive CD4+ cells and displayed higher diversity. The fall in TCR beta diversity per million T cells was roughly linear with age.

Sequencing input: blood. This chain joins TRBV20-1 and TRBJ2-5, with D perhaps assigned TRBD1 or TRBD2 (5 bases each). This clonotype was sampled from a man in his late teens or twenties in good health. CDR3 DNA sequence: TGCAGTGCTCCACCGGGACGCAGTCAAGAGACCCAGTACTTC. Translating gives CSAPPGRSQETQYF.